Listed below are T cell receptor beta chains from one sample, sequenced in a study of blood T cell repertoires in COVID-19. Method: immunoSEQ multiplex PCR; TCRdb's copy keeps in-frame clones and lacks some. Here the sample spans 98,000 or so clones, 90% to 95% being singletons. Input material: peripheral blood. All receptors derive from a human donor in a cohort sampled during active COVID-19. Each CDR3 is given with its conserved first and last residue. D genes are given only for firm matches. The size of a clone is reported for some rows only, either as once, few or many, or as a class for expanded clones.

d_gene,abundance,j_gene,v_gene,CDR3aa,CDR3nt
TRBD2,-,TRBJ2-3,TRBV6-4,CASSDETGGSYTQYF,TGTGCCAGCAGTGACGAAACGGGGGGGTCATATACGCAGTATTTT
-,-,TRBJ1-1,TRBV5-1,CASSPQGMPEAFF,TGCGCCAGCAGCCCTCAGGGAATGCCTGAAGCTTTCTTT
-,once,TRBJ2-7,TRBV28,CASSTLLELSYEQYF,TGTGCCAGCAGTACCCTACTAGAGCTCTCCTACGAGCAGTACTTC
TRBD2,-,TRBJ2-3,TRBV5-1,CASSPGTSGDTQYF,TGCGCCAGCAGCCCGGGGACTAGCGGCGATACGCAGTATTTT
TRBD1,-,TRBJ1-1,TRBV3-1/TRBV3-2,CASSQDQGGTEAFF,TGTGCCAGCAGCCAAGATCAGGGGGGCACTGAAGCTTTCTTT
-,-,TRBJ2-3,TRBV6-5,CASSSPRAGAYSAYF,TGTGCCAGCAGTTCCCCTAGGGCGGGTGCCTACTCCGCGTATTTT
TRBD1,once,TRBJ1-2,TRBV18,CASSPLGQDEGYGYTF,TGTGCCAGCTCACCGCTCGGACAGGATGAGGGCTATGGCTACACCTTC
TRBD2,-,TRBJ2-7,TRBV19,CASSRGLAGGRGYEQYF,TGTGCCAGTAGTAGAGGACTAGCGGGGGGTCGCGGCTACGAGCAGTACTTC
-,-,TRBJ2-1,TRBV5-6,CASSKRLSGQFF,TGTGCCAGCAGCAAAAGGCTTTCAGGGCAGTTCTTC
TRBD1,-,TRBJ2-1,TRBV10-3,CAISVGQSPYNEQFF,TGTGCCATCAGTGTGGGACAGAGCCCGTACAATGAGCAGTTCTTC
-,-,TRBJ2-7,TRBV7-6,CASSLMGGLSYEQYF,TGTGCCAGCAGCTTAATGGGGGGACTCTCCTACGAGCAGTACTTC
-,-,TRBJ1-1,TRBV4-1,CASSQGRQGFNTEAFF,TGCGCCAGCAGCCAAGGTAGGCAGGGTTTTAACACTGAAGCTTTCTTT
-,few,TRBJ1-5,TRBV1,CTSCRPDIRGSNQPQHF,TGCACCAGCTGCCGCCCGGACATCAGGGGAAGCAATCAGCCCCAGCATTTT
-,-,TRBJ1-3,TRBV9,CASSVGRVSSGNTIYF,TGTGCCAGCAGCGTAGGTCGAGTGTCCTCTGGAAACACCATATATTTT
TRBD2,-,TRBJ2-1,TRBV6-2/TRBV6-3,CASSPRLAGGTNYNEQFF,TGTGCCAGCAGTCCCCGACTAGCGGGGGGGACTAACTACAATGAGCAGTTCTTC
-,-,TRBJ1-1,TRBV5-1,CASSPQMNTEAFF,TGCGCCAGCAGCCCTCAGATGAACACTGAAGCTTTCTTT
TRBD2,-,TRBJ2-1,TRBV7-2,CASSPSLAGGNNEQFF,TGTGCCAGCAGCCCATCACTAGCGGGGGGGAACAATGAGCAGTTCTTC
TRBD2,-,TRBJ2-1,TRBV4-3,CASSPGLAGSPGSGNEQFF,TGCGCCAGCAGCCCGGGACTAGCGGGATCCCCCGGGAGTGGCAATGAGCAGTTCTTC
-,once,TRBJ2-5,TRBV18,CASLTSTGETQYF,TGTGCCAGCTTGACCTCGACAGGAGAGACCCAGTACTTC
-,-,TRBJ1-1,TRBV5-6,CASSLDPTSGTEAFF,TGTGCCAGCAGCTTGGACCCGACTTCGGGAACTGAAGCTTTCTTT
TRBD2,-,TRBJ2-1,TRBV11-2,CASSKQGLGYEQFF,TGTGCCAGCAGCAAACAGGGACTAGGCTATGAGCAGTTCTTC
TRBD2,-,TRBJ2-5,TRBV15,CATSREGGGQETQYF,TGTGCCACCAGCAGAGAGGGCGGGGGGCAAGAGACCCAGTACTTC
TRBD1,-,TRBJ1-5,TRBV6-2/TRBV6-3,CASSIPGGLSNLRNQPQHF,TGTGCCAGCAGTATCCCAGGGGGTCTTTCGAACCTTCGCAATCAGCCCCAGCATTTT
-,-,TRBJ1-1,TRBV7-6,CASSLEAGDTEAFF,TGTGCCAGCAGCTTAGAGGCAGGGGATACTGAAGCTTTCTTT
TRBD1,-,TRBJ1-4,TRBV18,CASSPDRGGEKLFF,TGTGCCAGCTCACCCGACAGGGGTGGGGAAAAACTGTTTTTT